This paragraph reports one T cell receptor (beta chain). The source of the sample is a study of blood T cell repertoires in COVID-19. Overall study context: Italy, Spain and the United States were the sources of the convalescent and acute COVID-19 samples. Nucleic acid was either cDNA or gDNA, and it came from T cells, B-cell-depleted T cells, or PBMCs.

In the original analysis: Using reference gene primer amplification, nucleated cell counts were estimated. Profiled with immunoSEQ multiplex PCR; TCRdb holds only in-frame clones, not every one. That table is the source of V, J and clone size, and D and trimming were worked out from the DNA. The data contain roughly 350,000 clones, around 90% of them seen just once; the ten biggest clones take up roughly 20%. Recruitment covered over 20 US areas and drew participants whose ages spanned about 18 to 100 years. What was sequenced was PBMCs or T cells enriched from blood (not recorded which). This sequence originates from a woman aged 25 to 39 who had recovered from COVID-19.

CDR3: CASSQGTSGYNEQFF. The CDR3 nucleotides are TGCGCCAGCAGCCAAGGGACTAGCGGCTACAATGAGCAGTTCTTC. The gene calls are TRBV4-1 and TRBJ2-1; 10 bases are a match to TRBD2. V lost 1 base and J lost 3; bases outside the gene matches: 0. The CDR3 has 15 residues. Germline V gives CDR1 MGHRA, CDR2 YSYEKL.